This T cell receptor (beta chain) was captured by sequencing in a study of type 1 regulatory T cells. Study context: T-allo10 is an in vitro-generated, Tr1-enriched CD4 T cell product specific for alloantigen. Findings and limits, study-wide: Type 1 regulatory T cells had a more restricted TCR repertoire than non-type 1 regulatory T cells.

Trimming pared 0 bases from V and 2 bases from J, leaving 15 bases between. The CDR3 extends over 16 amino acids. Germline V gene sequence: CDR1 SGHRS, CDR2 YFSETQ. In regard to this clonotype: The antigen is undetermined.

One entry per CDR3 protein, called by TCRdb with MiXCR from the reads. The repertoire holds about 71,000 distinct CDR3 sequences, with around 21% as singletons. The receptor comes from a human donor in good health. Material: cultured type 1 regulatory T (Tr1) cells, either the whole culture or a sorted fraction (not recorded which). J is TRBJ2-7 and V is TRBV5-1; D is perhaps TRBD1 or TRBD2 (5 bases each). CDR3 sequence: CASSLEVGTSPYEQYF. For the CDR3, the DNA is TGCGCCAGCAGCTTGGAAGTGGGGACCAGCCCCTACGAGCAGTACTTC.